This T cell receptor (beta chain) was documented in a study of shared clonotypes between healthy human individuals. Running of the assay took place at deep level. TCRdb keeps only in-frame clones here, not all; method: immunoSEQ multiplex PCR. Among roughly 1 million clones, more than 65% were seen once, and the ten largest hold approximately 1.5%. Study-wide results and limits: All-four-donor shared clonotypes had higher generation probabilities than non-shared clonotypes did.

This CDR3 region has 14 residues. CDR1 and CDR2 from the germline V gene are SQVTM and ANQGSEA. Losses at the gene ends were 6 bases for V and 3 bases for J; bases not matched to a gene: 10. In the CD4+ fraction, cells were divided into CD45RA+ naive and CD45RA-negative memory subsets. This clone was observed a single time. Its antigen is still unknown. The sequencing sample was made of memory CD4+ T cells sorted from blood. Subset of the sample: CD45RA-negative fraction. The rearrangement uses TRBV29-1 and TRBJ2-7, with 8 bases lining up with TRBD1. This sequence was found in a young man in good health. The CDR3 region has the DNA TGCAGCGTCCAAGAGGGGACAGGCGGCTACGAGCAGTACTTC. This translates into CSVQEGTGGYEQYF.